Presented here are 2 T cell receptor beta chains from one specimen sequenced in a study of T cells in women clearing cervical HPV infection. This table comes from immunoSEQ multiplex PCR, and its TCRdb copy is limited to in-frame clones, with some not included. The sample's table shows around 19,000 clones. The sequenced sample was blood buffy coat. The receptor set was obtained from a woman aged 18-70 years with a cervical HPV16 infection that either progressed to CIN3+ or cleared (not recorded which).

Worth noting for this clone: The read halts 3 residues ahead of the CDR3 end, with the missing end drawn from the germline J gene. The gene calls are TRBV7-9 and TRBJ2-2, with a possible D match to TRBD2 (5 bases). V was pared by 3 bases and J by 7 bases, with 12 bases between. From germline, CDR1 is SEHNR and CDR2 FQNEAQ (reference sequence). There are 14 residues in the CDR3. CDR3 amino acids: CASSFHSEVGELFF. The part of the CDR3 DNA that was read is TGTGCCAGCAGCTTTCATAGCGAGGTCGGGGAG.

For this clone: The read gets to within 3 residues of the CDR3 end, and the germline J gene fills in the rest. J is TRBJ1-5 and V is TRBV30; D might be TRBD1 (6 bases). Trimming took 1 base from V and 6 from J, leaving 10 bases between them. This CDR3 region has 13 residues. Per germline, CDR1 GTSNPN and CDR2 SVGIG (reference sequence). CDR3 DNA (partial): TGTGCCTGGAGTGACAGGGACGGTCAGCCC. Protein product: CAWSDRDGQP. The entire CDR3 protein is CAWSDRDGQPQHF.